The 28 T cell receptor beta chains reported below all come from one sample, sequenced in a study of T cell responses to AZD1222 COVID-19 vaccine. Libraries were prepared by immunoSEQ multiplex PCR; TCRdb keeps only in-frame clonotypes and omits some of them. The data show 150,000 to 200,000 clones, approximately 93% seen once. Sequencing was performed on peripheral blood, taken on day 0 of AZD1222 vaccination. The receptors shown here come from an adult in good health.

This chain uses TRBV19 with TRBJ1-1; D gene uncertain. CDR3 size: 9 residues. Trimming removed 8 bases at V and 5 bases at J, with 3 bases between. The germline V gene has CDR1 LNHDA and CDR2 SQIVND (reference sequence). The CDR3 nucleotides are TGTGCCAGTGGAACTGAAGCTTTCTTT. Its translation: CASGTEAFF.

The chain uses TRBV14 and TRBJ1-2, with TRBD1 matching over 8 bases. The CDR3 length is 15 residues. The germline V gene has CDR1 SGHDN and CDR2 FVKESK. V was pared by 1 base and J by 4 bases, with 5 bases of the junction left unmatched. The CDR3 loop reads CASSQVQGVGYGYTF. The CDR3, as DNA: TGTGCCAGCAGCCAAGTACAGGGGGTCGGCTATGGCTACACCTTC.

The rearrangement links TRBV5-4 to TRBJ2-7, with D hard to call. CDR1 is SGHNT and CDR2 is YYREEE in the germline V gene (reference sequence). V was pared by 4 bases and J by 2 bases, with 16 bases between. The CDR3 covers 15 residues. CDR3 coding DNA: TGTGCCAGCAGCATGGACCTCGGAGTTGCCTACGAGCAGTACTTC. It encodes CASSMDLGVAYEQYF.

The CDR3 loop is CATSRGTVGSQPQHF. CDR3 nucleotides: TGTGCCACCAGCAGAGGGACAGTGGGTAGTCAGCCCCAGCATTTT. The chain is built from TRBV15 and TRBJ1-5; D possibly corresponds to TRBD1 (6 bases). Germline CDR1 and CDR2: LNHNV and YYDKDF (reference sequence). The CDR3 runs to 15 residues. V was trimmed by 1 base and J by 6 bases, leaving 13 bases between them.

The chain joins TRBV27 to TRBJ1-2; tentatively, D is TRBD1 (5 bases). Germline CDR1 and CDR2: MNHEY and SMNVEV (reference sequence). V lost 0 bases to trimming and J lost 3 bases, with 8 bases between them. This CDR3 has 14 residues. The CDR3 DNA reads TGTGCCAGCAGTTTATCAGGGGTCCACTATGGCTACACCTTC. This gives the protein CASSLSGVHYGYTF.

The rearrangement joins TRBV2 to TRBJ1-6, with D maybe TRBD1 (6 bases). The CDR3 has 14 residues. The V gene lost 7 bases and the J gene lost 7 bases, with 14 bases spanning the gap. Germline V gives CDR1 SNHLY, CDR2 FYNNEI. DNA for the CDR3: TGTGCCAGCACCAAGGGACACGTAAATTCACCCCTCCACTTT. It translates to CASTKGHVNSPLHF.

This sequence joins TRBV12-5 and TRBJ1-4; 9 bases line up with TRBD1. Trimming removed 1 base from V and 8 bases from J; junction bases left unmatched: 14. The CDR3 sequence is 18 residues long. In germline, CDR1 is LGHNT, CDR2 FRNRAP. The CDR3 coding sequence is TGTGCTAGTGGTTTGGCCTTAACTGCCGGGACAGGGAACGAAAAACTGTTTTTT. Translating gives CASGLALTAGTGNEKLFF.

The chain uses TRBV6-5 and TRBJ1-2; maybe TRBD1 (6 bases). Germline CDR1 MNHEY, CDR2 SVGAGI. Trimming cost V 8 bases and J 7 bases, with 17 bases left between them. The CDR3 is made up of 13 amino acids. CDR3 in DNA: TGTGCCAGCCGGACGAACAGGGCTGGTGGCTACACCTTC. Encoded protein: CASRTNRAGGYTF.

This sequence joins TRBV2 and TRBJ2-2; D unclear. The V gene lost 7 bases and the J gene lost 3 bases, with 9 bases spanning the gap. Looked up from germline, CDR1 is SNHLY and CDR2 is FYNNEI. This CDR3 region has 13 residues. CDR3 sequence (DNA): TGTGCCAGCATCGGGCAGGACACCGGGGAGCTGTTTTTT. Amino acids: CASIGQDTGELFF.

This chain links TRBV5-1 with TRBJ2-7, with D perhaps TRBD1 (6 bases). Germline CDR1 SGHRS, CDR2 YFSETQ. This CDR3 spans 15 amino acids. Trimming removed 1 base from V and 3 bases from J, with 14 bases in between. Written as DNA, the CDR3 is TGCGCCAGCAGCTTGCAGGCAGGGGCCTTCTACGAGCAGTACTTC. Translated: CASSLQAGAFYEQYF. The full variable domain, its missing parts supplied by reference TRBV5-1 and TRBJ2-7, is KAGVTQTPRYLIKTRGQQVTLSCSPISGHRSVSWYQQTPGQGLQFLFEYFSETQRNKGNFPGRFSGRQFSNSRSEMNVSTLELGDSALYLCASSLQAGAFYEQYFGPGTRLTVT.

The genes are TRBV10-3 and TRBJ1-5, with TRBD1 matching 12 bases. Germline values: CDR1 ENHRY, CDR2 SYGVKD. The CDR3 is 15 amino acids. With 6 bases clipped from V and 5 bases from J, the junction kept 5 bases outside the gene matches. DNA for the CDR3: TGTGCCATCAGCCCCGGGACAGGGGGCGATCAGCCCCAGCATTTT. Its protein is CAISPGTGGDQPQHF.

The rearrangement links TRBV25-1 to TRBJ1-6; 8 nucleotides line up with TRBD1. This CDR3 has 15 residues. V lost 3 bases, J lost 10 bases, and 8 bases stayed unmatched. From germline, CDR1 is MGHDK and CDR2 SYGVNS. The CDR3 DNA is TGTGCCAGCAGTGACCCGGACAGGGTAGCCTCACCCCTCCACTTT. This translates into CASSDPDRVASPLHF.

The genes are TRBV5-1 and TRBJ1-3, with TRBD1 matching over 12 bases. This CDR3 has 18 amino acids. The germline V gene encodes CDR1 SGHRS and CDR2 YFSETQ. V lost 2 bases, J lost 0 bases, and 6 bases stayed unmatched. CDR3 loop: CASSFSGTGGYSGNTIYF. The CDR3 DNA reads as TGCGCCAGCAGCTTCTCCGGGACAGGGGGCTACTCTGGAAACACCATATATTTT.

The rearrangement links TRBV5-1 to TRBJ2-2, with 8 bases fitting TRBD2. CDR1 is SGHRS and CDR2 is YFSETQ in the germline V gene. There are 17 residues in the CDR3. V lost 1 base to trimming and J lost 7 bases; unmatched junction nucleotides: 12. The CDR3 sequence: CASSLYSGSVGDGELFF. The DNA of the CDR3 is TGCGCCAGCAGCTTGTACAGCGGGAGCGTCGGTGACGGGGAGCTGTTTTTT.

This clone was seen just once. The V call is TRBV9, the J call TRBJ1-1, with D possibly TRBD1 on 5 matching bases. V dropped 0 bases and J dropped 10 bases, with 16 bases sitting between them. CDR3 length: 14 amino acids. The germline gives CDR1 SGDLS, CDR2 YYNGEE. The CDR3 protein is CASSVVGQPRSAFF. Written as DNA, the CDR3 is TGTGCCAGCAGCGTAGTGGGGCAGCCACGTTCAGCTTTCTTT.

CDR3 protein: CASSQGTTVRGEKLFF. CDR3 in DNA: TGCGCCAGCAGCCAGGGGACGACAGTACGGGGTGAAAAACTGTTTTTT. The chain links TRBV4-1 to TRBJ1-4; TRBD1 might be the D (5 bases). This CDR3 region has 16 residues. Germline CDR1 MGHRA, CDR2 YSYEKL. Between the trimmed V and J ends, which lost 3 bases and 7 bases, there was a span of 18 bases.

This clone came up once. The CDR3 sequence: CASKVDVYNEQFF. The CDR3 DNA reads TGTGCCAGCAAAGTAGACGTCTACAATGAGCAGTTCTTC. V and J are TRBV6-5 and TRBJ2-1; D is ambiguous. Trimming took off 7 bases at V and 3 bases at J, with 10 bases between the two ends. The CDR3 spans 13 residues. The V gene's germline CDR1 is MNHEY and CDR2 SVGAGI.

The V and J genes are TRBV6-5 and TRBJ2-1, with 13 bases that match TRBD2. Germline V CDR1 and CDR2: MNHEY, SVGAGI. The V segment lost 6 bases and the J segment 7 bases; nucleotides outside the gene matches: 6. The CDR3 loop spans 15 amino acids. Written as DNA, the CDR3 is TGTGCCAGCAGGATAGGACTAGCGGGAGTTAATGAGCAGTTCTTC. Residues: CASRIGLAGVNEQFF.

On this clone itself: The sample holds other DNA sequences that translate to the same CDR3. This rearrangement joins TRBV30 to TRBJ1-1; no firm D call. Trimming took off 2 bases at V and 4 bases at J, with 2 bases between the two ends. The CDR3 extends over 10 amino acids. In germline, CDR1 is GTSNPN, CDR2 SVGIG (reference sequence). CDR3 in amino acids: CAWSRTEAFF. The DNA for the CDR3 is TGTGCCTGGAGTCGCACTGAAGCTTTCTTT.

The chain employs TRBV5-4 and TRBJ2-1; TRBD2 matches at 13 bases. CDR3 length: 16 residues. Germline V gene data show CDR1 as SGHNT and CDR2 as YYREEE (reference sequence). With V trimmed by 5 bases and J by 4 bases, 6 bases remained unmatched. The CDR3 sequence is CASRRTSGSPYNEQFF. CDR3 bases: TGTGCCAGCAGGCGGACTAGCGGGAGCCCTTACAATGAGCAGTTCTTC.

The rearrangement links TRBV5-1 to TRBJ1-2; no reliable D call. This CDR3 has 13 residues. Germline-derived CDR1 and CDR2 are SGHRS and YFSETQ. Trimming removed 6 bases from V and 4 bases from J, with 13 bases in between. In DNA, the CDR3 is TGCGCCAGCAAGGTGACGGAGAGCTATGGCTACACCTTC. This gives the protein CASKVTESYGYTF.

The chain has TRBV7-9 and TRBJ2-2, with 9 bases identical to TRBD1. This CDR3 contains 15 residues. Germline V CDR1 and CDR2: SEHNR, FQNEAQ (reference sequence). Germline trimming cut 7 bases from V and 1 base from J; bases unmatched to any gene: 4. CDR3 sequence (DNA): TGTGCCAGCATGTCGGACAGGGGGAACACCGGGGAGCTGTTTTTT. Translated: CASMSDRGNTGELFF. Full variable domain (missing parts from reference TRBV7-9 and TRBJ2-2): DTGVSQNPRHKITKRGQNVTFRCDPISEHNRLYWYRQTLGQGPEFLTYFQNEAQLEKSRLLSDRFSAERPKGSFSTLEIQRTEQGDSAMYLCASMSDRGNTGELFFGEGSRLTVL.

V usage is TRBV29-1 and J usage is TRBJ2-7; 7 bases are shared with TRBD1. V lost 1 base and J lost 3; bases outside the gene matches: 6. This CDR3 contains 14 residues. CDR1 is SQVTM, CDR2 ANQGSEA, per germline. In DNA, the CDR3 is TGCAGCGTTGAAGGGACAGGCGACGACTACGAGCAGTACTTC. This sequence encodes CSVEGTGDDYEQYF.

The V and J genes are TRBV7-9 and TRBJ2-7, with D tentatively TRBD2 (5 bases). The CDR3 extends over 13 amino acids. Germline V gene sequence: CDR1 SEHNR, CDR2 FQNEAQ (reference sequence). Trimming took off 8 bases at V and 6 bases at J, with 17 bases between the two ends. The CDR3, as DNA: TGTGCCAGCTCCTTCTCAGAGGGCCGCGAGCAGTACTTC. It encodes CASSFSEGREQYF.

The V and J genes are TRBV19 and TRBJ1-1, with D possibly matching TRBD1 (6 bases). Trimming took 6 bases from V and 4 from J, leaving 15 bases between them. The CDR3 runs 14 residues. CDR1 LNHDA and CDR2 SQIVND come from the germline V gene (reference sequence). CDR3 nucleotide sequence: TGTGCCAGTAGGGGAGGCGGGGGCTTCACTGAAGCTTTCTTT. This translates into CASRGGGGFTEAFF.

The chain employs TRBV3-1 (or the pseudogene TRBV3-2) and TRBJ2-5; 11 nucleotides line up with TRBD1. The germline CDR1 and CDR2 sequences are LGHDT and YNNKEL (reference sequence). There are 14 residues in the CDR3. The V segment lost 4 bases and the J segment 5 bases; nucleotides outside the gene matches: 3. Here the CDR3 DNA reads TGTGCCAGCAGCCTCAGGACAGGGGGCGAGACCCAGTACTTC. Translation gives CASSLRTGGETQYF.

The chain has TRBV7-9 and TRBJ2-7, with 8 bases lining up with TRBD2. CDR3 size: 16 residues. Germline lookup yields CDR1 SEHNR and CDR2 FQNEAQ (reference sequence). After removal of 2 bases from V and 2 bases from J, the junction contained 8 bases not matched to a gene. The CDR3 sequence: CASSLLQAGAAYEQYF. CDR3 DNA sequence: TGTGCCAGCAGCTTACTACAAGCGGGGGCCGCCTACGAGCAGTACTTC.

This clone was counted between two and nine times. The rearrangement uses TRBV18 and TRBJ2-2, with D hard to call. CDR3 length equals 14 residues. Germline V CDR1 and CDR2: KGHSH, LQKENI. V was cut by 3 bases and J by 3 bases, with 8 bases left in between. The CDR3 DNA reads TGTGCCAGCTCACCGTTTGGCGACACCGGGGAGCTGTTTTTT. It yields the protein CASSPFGDTGELFF. The full variable domain, its missing parts supplied by reference TRBV18 and TRBJ2-2, is NAGVMQNPRHLVRRRGQEARLRCSPMKGHSHVYWYRQLPEEGLKFMVYLQKENIIDESGMPKERFSAEFPKEGPSILRIQQVVRGDSAAYFCASSPFGDTGELFFGEGSRLTVL.